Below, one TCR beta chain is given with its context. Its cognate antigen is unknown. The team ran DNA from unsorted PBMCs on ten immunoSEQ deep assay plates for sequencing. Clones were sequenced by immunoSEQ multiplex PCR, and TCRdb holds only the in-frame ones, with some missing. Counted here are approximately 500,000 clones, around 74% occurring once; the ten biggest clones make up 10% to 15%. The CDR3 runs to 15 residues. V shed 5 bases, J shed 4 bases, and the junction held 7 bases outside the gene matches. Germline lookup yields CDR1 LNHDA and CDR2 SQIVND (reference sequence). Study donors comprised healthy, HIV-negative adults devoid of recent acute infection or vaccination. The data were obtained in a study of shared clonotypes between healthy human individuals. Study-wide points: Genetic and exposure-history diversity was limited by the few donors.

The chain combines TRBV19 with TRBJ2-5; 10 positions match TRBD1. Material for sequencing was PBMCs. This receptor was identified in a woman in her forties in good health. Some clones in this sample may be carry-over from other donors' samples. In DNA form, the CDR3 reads TGTGCCAGTAGTTCGGGACAGGGGAGAGGAGAGACCCAGTACTTC. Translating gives CASSSGQGRGETQYF.